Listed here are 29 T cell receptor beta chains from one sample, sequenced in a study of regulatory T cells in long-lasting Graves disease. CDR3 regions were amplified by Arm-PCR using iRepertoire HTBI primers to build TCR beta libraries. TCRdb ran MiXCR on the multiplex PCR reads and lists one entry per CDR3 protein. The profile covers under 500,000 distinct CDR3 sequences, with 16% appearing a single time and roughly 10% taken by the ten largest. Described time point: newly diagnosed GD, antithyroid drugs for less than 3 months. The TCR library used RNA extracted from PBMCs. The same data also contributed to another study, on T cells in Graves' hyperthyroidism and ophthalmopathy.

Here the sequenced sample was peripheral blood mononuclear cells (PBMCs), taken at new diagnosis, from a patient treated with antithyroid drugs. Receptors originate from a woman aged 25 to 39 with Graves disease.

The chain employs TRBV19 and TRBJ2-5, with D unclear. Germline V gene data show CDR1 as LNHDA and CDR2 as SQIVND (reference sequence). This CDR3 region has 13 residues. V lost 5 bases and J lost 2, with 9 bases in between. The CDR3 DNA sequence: TGTGCCAGTAGTTTACAGTTGCAAGAGACCCAGTACTTC. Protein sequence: CASSLQLQETQYF.

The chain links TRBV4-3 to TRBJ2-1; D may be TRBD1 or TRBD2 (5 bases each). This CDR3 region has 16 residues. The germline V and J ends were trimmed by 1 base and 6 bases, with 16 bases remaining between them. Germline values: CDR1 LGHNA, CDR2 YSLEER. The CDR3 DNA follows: TGCGCCAGCAGCCAAGCTGGGGGTCAGACGGGCAATGAGCAGTTCTTC. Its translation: CASSQAGGQTGNEQFF.

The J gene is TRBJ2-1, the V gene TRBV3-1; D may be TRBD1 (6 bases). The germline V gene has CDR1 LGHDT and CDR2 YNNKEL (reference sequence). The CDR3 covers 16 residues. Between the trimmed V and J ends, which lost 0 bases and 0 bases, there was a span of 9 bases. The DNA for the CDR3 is TGTGCCAGCAGCCAAGATAGGGGGAGCTCCTACAATGAGCAGTTCTTC. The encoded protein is CASSQDRGSSYNEQFF.

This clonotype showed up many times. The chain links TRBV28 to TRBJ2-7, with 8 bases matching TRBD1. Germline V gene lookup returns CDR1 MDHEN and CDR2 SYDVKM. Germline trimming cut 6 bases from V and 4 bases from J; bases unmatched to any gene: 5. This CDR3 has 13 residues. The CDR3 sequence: CASRGQGEYEQYF. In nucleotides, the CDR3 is TGTGCCAGCAGAGGACAGGGAGAATACGAGCAGTACTTC.

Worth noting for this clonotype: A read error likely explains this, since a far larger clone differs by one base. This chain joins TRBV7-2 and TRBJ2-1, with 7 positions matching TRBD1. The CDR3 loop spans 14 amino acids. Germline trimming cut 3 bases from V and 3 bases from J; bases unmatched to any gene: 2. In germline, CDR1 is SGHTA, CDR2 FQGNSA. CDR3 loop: CASSFGDSYNEQFF. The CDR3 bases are TGTGCCAGCAGCTTCGGGGACAGCTACAATGAGCAGTTCTTC.

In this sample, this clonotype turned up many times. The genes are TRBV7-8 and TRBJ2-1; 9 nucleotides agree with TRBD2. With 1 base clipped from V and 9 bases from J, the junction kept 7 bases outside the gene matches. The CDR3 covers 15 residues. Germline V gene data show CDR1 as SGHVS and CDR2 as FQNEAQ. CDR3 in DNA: TGTGCCAGCAGCTTAGTGGCGGGAGGGCCCGGTGAGCAGTTCTTC. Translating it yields CASSLVAGGPGEQFF. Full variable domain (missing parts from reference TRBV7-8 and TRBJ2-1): GAGVSQSPRYKVAKRGQDVALRCDPISGHVSLFWYQQALGQGPEFLTYFQNEAQLDKSGLPSDRFFAERPEGSVSTLKIQRTQQEDSAVYLCASSLVAGGPGEQFFGPGTRLTVL.

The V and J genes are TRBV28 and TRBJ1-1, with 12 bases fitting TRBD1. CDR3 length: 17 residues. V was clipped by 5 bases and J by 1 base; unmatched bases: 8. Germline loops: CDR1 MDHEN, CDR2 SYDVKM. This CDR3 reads CASSVLGTGGENTEAFF. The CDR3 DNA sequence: TGTGCCAGCAGTGTGCTCGGGACAGGGGGCGAGAACACTGAAGCTTTCTTT.

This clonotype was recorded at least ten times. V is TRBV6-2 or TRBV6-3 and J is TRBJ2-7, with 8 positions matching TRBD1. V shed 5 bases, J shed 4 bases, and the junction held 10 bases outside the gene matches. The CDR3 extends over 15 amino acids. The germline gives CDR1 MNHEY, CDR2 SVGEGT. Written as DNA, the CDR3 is TGTGCCAGCAGTACCCCGACAGGGGTTTTATACGAGCAGTACTTC. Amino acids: CASSTPTGVLYEQYF.

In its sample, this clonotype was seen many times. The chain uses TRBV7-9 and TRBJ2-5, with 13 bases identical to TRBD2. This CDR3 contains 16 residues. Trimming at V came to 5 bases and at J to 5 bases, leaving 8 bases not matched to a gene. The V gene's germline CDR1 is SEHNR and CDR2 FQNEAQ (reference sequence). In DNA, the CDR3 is TGTGCCAGCAGCAGACGACTAGCGGGAGGTCTGGAGACCCAGTACTTC. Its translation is CASSRRLAGGLETQYF. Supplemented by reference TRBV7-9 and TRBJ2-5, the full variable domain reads DTGVSQNPRHKITKRGQNVTFRCDPISEHNRLYWYRQTLGQGPEFLTYFQNEAQLEKSRLLSDRFSAERPKGSFSTLEIQRTEQGDSAMYLCASSRRLAGGLETQYFGPGTRLLVL.

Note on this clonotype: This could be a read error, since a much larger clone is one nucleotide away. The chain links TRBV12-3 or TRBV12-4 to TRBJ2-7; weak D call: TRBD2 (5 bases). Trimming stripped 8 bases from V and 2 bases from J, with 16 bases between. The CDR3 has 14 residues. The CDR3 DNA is TGTGCCAGCTTAAAGGGCGGGTCCCCCTACGAGCAGTACTTC. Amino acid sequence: CASLKGGSPYEQYF.

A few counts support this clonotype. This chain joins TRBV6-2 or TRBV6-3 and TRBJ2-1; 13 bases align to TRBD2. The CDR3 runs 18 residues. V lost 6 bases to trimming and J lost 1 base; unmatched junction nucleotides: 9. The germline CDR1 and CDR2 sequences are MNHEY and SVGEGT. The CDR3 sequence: CASSLLAGGNRSYNEQFF. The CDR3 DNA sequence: TGTGCCAGCAGCCTACTAGCGGGAGGGAATAGGTCCTACAATGAGCAGTTCTTC.

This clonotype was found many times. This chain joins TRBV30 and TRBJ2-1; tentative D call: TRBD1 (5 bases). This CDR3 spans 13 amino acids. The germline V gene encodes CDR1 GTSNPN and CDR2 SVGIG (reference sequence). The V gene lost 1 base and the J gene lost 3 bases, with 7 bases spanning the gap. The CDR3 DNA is TGTGCCTGGAGTGGGGGCATCTACAATGAGCAGTTCTTC. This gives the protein CAWSGGIYNEQFF. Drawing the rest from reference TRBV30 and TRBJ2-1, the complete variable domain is SQTIHQWPATLVQPVGSPLSLECTVEGTSNPNLYWYRQAAGRGLQLLFYSVGIGQISSEVPQNLSASRPQDRQFILSSKKLLLSDSGFYLCAWSGGIYNEQFFGPGTRLTVL.

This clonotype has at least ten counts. The CDR3 loop reads CASSQVVLGAGEQYF. The CDR3 DNA is TGTGCCAGCAGCCAAGTTGTACTAGGGGCAGGCGAGCAGTACTTC. The V and J genes are TRBV3-1 and TRBJ2-7; perhaps D is TRBD1 or TRBD2 (5 bases each). The V end lost 1 base, the J end lost 6 bases, and 16 bases lay between the germline ends. The CDR3 sequence is 15 residues long. The germline V gene has CDR1 LGHDT and CDR2 YNNKEL (reference sequence).

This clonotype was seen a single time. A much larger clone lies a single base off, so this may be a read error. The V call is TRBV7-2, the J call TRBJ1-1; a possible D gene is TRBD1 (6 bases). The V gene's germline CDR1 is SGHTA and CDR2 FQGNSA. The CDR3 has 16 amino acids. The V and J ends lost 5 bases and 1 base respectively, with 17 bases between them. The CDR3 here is CASSPWTEGGNTEAFF. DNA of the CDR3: TGTGCCAGCAGCCCGTGGACAGAGGGAGGGAACACTGAAGCTTTCTTT. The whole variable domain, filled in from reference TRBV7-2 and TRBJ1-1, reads GAGVSQSPSNKVTEKGKDVELRCDPISGHTALYWYRQSLGQGLEFLIYFQGNSAPDKSGLPSDRFSAERTGGSVSTLTIQRTQQEDSAVYLCASSPWTEGGNTEAFFGQGTRLTVV.

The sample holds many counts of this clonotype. This CDR3 is CASSPFWASGRAEGDTQYF. The CDR3, as DNA: TGTGCCAGCAGCCCCTTCTGGGCTAGCGGGAGGGCCGAGGGGGATACGCAGTATTTT. The chain uses TRBV7-8 and TRBJ2-3; 12 nucleotides align to TRBD2. Germline CDR1 and CDR2: SGHVS and FQNEAQ. The CDR3 contains 19 residues. The junction had 18 bases not matched to a gene; V was cut back by 5 bases and J by 6 bases.

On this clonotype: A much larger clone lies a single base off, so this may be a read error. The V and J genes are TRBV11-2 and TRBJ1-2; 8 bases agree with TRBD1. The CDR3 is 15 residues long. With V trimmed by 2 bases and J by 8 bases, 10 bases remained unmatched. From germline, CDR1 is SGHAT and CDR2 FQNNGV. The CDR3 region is CASSLSDRAYEGYTF. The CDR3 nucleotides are TGTGCCAGCAGCTTATCGGACAGGGCCTATGAAGGCTACACCTTC.

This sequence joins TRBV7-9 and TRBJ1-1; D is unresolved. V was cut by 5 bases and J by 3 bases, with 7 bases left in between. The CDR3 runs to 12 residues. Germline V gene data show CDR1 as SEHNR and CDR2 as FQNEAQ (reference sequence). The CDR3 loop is CASSPRHTEAFF. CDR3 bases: TGTGCCAGCAGCCCACGCCACACTGAAGCTTTCTTT.

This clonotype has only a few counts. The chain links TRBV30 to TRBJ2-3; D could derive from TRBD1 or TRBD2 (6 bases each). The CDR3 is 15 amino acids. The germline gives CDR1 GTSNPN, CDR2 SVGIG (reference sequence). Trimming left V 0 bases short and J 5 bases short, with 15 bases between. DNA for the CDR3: TGTGCCTGGAGTGTGTTTCCGGGGGCGGGAGATACGCAGTATTTT. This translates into CAWSVFPGAGDTQYF.

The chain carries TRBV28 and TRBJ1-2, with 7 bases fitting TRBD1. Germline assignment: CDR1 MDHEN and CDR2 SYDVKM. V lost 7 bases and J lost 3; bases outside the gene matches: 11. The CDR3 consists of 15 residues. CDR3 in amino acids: CASTSTGFGDYGYTF. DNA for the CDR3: TGTGCCAGCACTTCGACAGGGTTCGGCGACTATGGCTACACCTTC.

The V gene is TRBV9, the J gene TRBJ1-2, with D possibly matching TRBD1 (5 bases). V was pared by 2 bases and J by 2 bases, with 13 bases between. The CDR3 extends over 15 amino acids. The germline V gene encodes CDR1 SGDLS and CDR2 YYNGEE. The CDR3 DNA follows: TGTGCCAGCAGCGTCAACTCCGGGGGGAACTATGGCTACACCTTC. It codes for CASSVNSGGNYGYTF.

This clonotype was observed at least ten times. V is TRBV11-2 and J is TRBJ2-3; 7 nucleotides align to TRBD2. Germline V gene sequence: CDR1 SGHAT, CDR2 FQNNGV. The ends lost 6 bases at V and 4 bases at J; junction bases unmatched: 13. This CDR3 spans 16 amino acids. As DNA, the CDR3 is TGTGCCAGCAGACCAACACGGGCGGGAGTTCCAGATACGCAGTATTTT. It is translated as CASRPTRAGVPDTQYF.

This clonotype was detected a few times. The CDR3 region has the DNA TGTGCCAGCAGTCCTTCGGATGATTACGAGCAGTACTTC. It codes for CASSPSDDYEQYF. The V and J genes are TRBV12-3 or TRBV12-4 and TRBJ2-7; the D is unclear. Trimming took off 5 bases at V and 4 bases at J, with 12 bases between the two ends. The CDR3 length is 13 residues.

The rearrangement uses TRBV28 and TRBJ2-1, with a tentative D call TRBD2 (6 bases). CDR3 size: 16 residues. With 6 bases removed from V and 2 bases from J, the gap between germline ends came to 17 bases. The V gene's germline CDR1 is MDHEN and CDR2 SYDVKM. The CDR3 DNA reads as TGTGCCAGCAGCCCGCCTGGCGGGACGCCCTACAATGAGCAGTTCTTC. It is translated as CASSPPGGTPYNEQFF.

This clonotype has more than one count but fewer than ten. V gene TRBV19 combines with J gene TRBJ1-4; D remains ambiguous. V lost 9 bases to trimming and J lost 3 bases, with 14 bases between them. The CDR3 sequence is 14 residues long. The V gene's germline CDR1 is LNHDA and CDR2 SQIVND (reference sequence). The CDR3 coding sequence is TGTGCCAGCGGCGAGACTTCTTCTAATGAAAAACTGTTTTTT. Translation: CASGETSSNEKLFF. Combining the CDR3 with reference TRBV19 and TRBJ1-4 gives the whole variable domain DGGITQSPKYLFRKEGQNVTLSCEQNLNHDAMYWYRQDPGQGLRLIYYSQIVNDFQKGDIAEGYSVSREKKESFPLTVTSAQKNPTAFYLCASGETSSNEKLFFGSGTQLSVL.

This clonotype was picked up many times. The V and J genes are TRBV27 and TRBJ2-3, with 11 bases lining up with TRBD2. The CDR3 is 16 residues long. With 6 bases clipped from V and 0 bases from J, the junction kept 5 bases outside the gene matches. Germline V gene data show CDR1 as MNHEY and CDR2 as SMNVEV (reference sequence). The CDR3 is CASRVAGGSSTDTQYF. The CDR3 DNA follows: TGTGCCAGCAGGGTAGCGGGAGGGTCTAGCACAGATACGCAGTATTTT.

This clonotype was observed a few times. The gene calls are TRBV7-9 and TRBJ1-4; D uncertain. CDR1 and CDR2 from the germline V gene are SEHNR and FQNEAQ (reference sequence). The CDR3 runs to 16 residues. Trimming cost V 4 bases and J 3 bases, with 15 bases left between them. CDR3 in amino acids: CASSSEGSWANEKLFF. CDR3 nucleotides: TGTGCCAGCAGCTCAGAGGGATCTTGGGCTAATGAAAAACTGTTTTTT.

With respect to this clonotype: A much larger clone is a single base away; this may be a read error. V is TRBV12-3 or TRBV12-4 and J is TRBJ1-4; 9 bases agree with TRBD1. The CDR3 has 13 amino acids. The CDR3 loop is CVSSLGQGKKLFF. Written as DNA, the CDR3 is TGTGTCAGCAGTTTAGGACAGGGGAAAAAACTGTTTTTT.

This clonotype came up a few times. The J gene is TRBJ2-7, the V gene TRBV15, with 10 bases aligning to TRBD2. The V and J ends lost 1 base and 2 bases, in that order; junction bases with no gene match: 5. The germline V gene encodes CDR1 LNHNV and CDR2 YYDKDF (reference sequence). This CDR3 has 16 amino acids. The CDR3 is CATSRAKREGTYEQYF. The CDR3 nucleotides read TGTGCCACCAGCAGAGCTAAGCGGGAGGGGACCTACGAGCAGTACTTC.

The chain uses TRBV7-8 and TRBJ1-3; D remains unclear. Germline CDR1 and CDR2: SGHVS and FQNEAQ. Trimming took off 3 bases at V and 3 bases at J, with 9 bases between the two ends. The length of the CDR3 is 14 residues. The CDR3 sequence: CASSFLRSGNTIYF. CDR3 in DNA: TGTGCCAGCAGCTTTCTACGGAGTGGAAACACCATATATTTT.